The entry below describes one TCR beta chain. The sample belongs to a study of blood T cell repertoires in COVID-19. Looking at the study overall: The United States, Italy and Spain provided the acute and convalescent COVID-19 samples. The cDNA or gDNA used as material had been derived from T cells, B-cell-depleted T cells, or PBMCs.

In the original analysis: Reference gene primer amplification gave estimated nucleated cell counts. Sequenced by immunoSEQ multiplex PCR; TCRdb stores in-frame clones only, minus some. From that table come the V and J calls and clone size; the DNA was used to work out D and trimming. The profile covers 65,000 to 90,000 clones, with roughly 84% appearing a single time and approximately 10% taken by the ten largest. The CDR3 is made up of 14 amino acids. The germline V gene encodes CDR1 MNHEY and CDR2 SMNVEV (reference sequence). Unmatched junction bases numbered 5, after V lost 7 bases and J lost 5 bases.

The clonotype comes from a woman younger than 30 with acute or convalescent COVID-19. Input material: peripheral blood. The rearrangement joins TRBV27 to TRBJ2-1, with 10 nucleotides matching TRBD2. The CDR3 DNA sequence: TGTGCCAGCACAACTAGCGGGGTAGACAATGAGCAGTTCTTC. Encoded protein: CASTTSGVDNEQFF.